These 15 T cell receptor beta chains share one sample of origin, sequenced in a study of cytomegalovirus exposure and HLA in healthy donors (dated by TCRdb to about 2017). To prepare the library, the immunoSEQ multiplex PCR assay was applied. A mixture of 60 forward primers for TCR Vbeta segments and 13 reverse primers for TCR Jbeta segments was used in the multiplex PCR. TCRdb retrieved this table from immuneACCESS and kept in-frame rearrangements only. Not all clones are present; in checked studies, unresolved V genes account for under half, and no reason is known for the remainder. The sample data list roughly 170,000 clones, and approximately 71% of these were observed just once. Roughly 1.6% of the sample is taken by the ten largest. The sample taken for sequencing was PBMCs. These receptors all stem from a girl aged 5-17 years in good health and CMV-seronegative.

The CDR3 protein is CASSQGHSSGANVLTF. CDR3 sequence (DNA): TGTGCCAGCAGTCAAGGACACAGCTCTGGGGCCAACGTCCTGACTTTC. This chain links TRBV11-3 with TRBJ2-6; D is perhaps TRBD1 (5 bases). V lost 6 bases to trimming and J lost 0 bases, with 12 bases between them. The CDR3 runs to 16 residues. Germline V lookup: CDR1 SGHNT, CDR2 YENEEA.

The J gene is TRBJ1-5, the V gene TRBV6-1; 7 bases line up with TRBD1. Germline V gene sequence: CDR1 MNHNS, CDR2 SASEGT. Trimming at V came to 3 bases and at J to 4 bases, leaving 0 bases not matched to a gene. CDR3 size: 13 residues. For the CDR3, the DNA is TGTGCCAGCAGTGAGACAGGGAATCAGCCCCAGCATTTT. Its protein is CASSETGNQPQHF.

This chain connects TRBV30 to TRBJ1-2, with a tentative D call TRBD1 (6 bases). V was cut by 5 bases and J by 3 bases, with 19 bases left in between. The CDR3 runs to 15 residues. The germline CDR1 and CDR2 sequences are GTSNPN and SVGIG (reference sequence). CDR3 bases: TGTGCCTGGGAGGATCGACAGGAGTACTACTATGGCTACACCTTC. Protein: CAWEDRQEYYYGYTF.

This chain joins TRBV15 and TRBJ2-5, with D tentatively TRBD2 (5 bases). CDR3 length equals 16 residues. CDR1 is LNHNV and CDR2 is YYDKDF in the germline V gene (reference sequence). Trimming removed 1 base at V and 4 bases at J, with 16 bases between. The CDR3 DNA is TGTGCCACCAGCAGAGCGGCCCGGCGGGCGGGAGAGACCCAGTACTTC. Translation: CATSRAARRAGETQYF.

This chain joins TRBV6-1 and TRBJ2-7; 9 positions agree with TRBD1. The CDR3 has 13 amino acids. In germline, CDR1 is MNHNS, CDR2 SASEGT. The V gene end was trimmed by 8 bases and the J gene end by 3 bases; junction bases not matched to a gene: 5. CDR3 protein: CASVGQGVYEQYF. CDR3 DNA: TGTGCCAGCGTGGGACAGGGAGTCTACGAGCAGTACTTC.

The DNA of the CDR3 is TGTGCCAGCAGTTTAGATCTTCTAGCGGGGGGGGGTAATGAGCAGTTCTTC. Protein product: CASSLDLLAGGGNEQFF. V is TRBV27 and J is TRBJ2-1, with TRBD2 identical over 12 bases. After removal of 2 bases from V and 7 bases from J, the junction contained 9 bases not matched to a gene. The CDR3 has 17 amino acids. Germline-derived CDR1 and CDR2 are MNHEY and SMNVEV (reference sequence).

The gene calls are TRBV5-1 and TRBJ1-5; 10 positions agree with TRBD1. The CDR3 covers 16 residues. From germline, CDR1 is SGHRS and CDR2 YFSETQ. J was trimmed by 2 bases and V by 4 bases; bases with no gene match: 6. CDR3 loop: CASSADGTGGNQPQHF. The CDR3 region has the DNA TGCGCCAGCAGCGCGGACGGGACAGGGGGCAATCAGCCCCAGCATTTT. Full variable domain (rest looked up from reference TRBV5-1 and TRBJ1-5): KAGVTQTPRYLIKTRGQQVTLSCSPISGHRSVSWYQQTPGQGLQFLFEYFSETQRNKGNFPGRFSGRQFSNSRSEMNVSTLELGDSALYLCASSADGTGGNQPQHFGDGTRLSIL.

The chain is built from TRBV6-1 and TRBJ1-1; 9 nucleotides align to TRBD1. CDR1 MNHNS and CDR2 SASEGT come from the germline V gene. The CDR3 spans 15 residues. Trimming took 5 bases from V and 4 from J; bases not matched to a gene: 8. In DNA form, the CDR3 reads TGTGCCAGCAGTACACAGGGGGCCGGATCCACTGAAGCTTTCTTT. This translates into CASSTQGAGSTEAFF.

CDR3 nucleotide sequence: TGCGCCAGCAGCTTGGAGACAAGACCTAACACTGAAGCTTTCTTT. Protein product: CASSLETRPNTEAFF. The V and J genes are TRBV5-1 and TRBJ1-1; D gene ambiguous. This CDR3 spans 15 amino acids. The germline V and J ends were trimmed by 0 bases and 2 bases, with 11 bases remaining between them. Per the germline V gene, CDR1 is SGHRS and CDR2 is YFSETQ.

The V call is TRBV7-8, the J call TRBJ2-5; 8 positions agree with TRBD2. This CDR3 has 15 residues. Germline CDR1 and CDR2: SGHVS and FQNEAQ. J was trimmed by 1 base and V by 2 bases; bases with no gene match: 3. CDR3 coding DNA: TGTGCCAGCAGCTTAAGCGGGGGTTTCCAAGAGACCCAGTACTTC. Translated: CASSLSGGFQETQYF.

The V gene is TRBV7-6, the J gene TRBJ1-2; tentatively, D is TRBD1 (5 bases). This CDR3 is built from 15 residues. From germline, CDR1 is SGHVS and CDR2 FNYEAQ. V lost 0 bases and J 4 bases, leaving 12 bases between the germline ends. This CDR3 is CASSLAPGVAYGYTF. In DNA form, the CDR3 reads TGTGCCAGCAGCTTAGCGCCGGGGGTGGCCTATGGCTACACCTTC.

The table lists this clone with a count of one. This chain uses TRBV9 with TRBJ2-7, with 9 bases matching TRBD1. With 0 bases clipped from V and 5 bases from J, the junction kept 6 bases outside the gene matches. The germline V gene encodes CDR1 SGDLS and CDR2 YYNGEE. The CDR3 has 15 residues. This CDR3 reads CASSVGPGTGNEQYF. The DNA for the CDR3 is TGTGCCAGCAGCGTAGGTCCCGGGACAGGGAACGAGCAGTACTTC.

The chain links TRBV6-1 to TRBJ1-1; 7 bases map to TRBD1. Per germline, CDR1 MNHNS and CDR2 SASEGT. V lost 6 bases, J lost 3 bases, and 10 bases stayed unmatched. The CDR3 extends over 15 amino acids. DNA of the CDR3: TGTGCCAGCAGAGATAGTACAGGGGCCGACACTGAAGCTTTCTTT. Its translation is CASRDSTGADTEAFF.

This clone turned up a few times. The CDR3 sequence: CASSSRERDRFSWEQYF. DNA for the CDR3: TGTGCCAGCAGCTCCCGGGAAAGGGACAGATTCTCGTGGGAGCAGTACTTC. This rearrangement joins TRBV5-6 to TRBJ2-7; 7 bases are shared with TRBD1. The V and J ends lost 3 bases and 7 bases, in that order; junction bases with no gene match: 19. This CDR3 contains 17 residues. Germline V gene lookup returns CDR1 SGHDT and CDR2 YYEEEE.

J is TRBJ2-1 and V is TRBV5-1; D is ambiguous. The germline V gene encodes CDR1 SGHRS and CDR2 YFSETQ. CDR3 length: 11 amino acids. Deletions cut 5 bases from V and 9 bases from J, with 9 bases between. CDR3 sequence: CASRGSAEQFF. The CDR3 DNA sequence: TGCGCCAGCAGAGGCAGCGCTGAGCAGTTCTTC.